This T cell receptor beta chain is from a study of T cell responses to AZD1222 COVID-19 vaccine. General study results and limits: The peak T cell response came first, and repertoires were sampled only after it.

Sequenced by immunoSEQ multiplex PCR; TCRdb stores in-frame clones only, minus some. The table includes under 200,000 clones, 87% detected once. CDR3 size: 15 residues. CDR1 and CDR2 (germline): SEHNR, FQNEAQ (reference sequence). The V end lost 5 bases, the J end lost 4 bases, and 18 bases lay between the germline ends. Note on this clone: As yet, its antigen is unknown.

The sequences come from peripheral blood, collected on day 0 of MenACWY control vaccination. The sequence was collected from an adult in good health. The gene calls are TRBV7-9 and TRBJ2-7, with D perhaps TRBD1 (6 bases). The CDR3 loop reads CASSPRQASLYEQYF. In DNA, the CDR3 is TGTGCCAGCAGCCCCCGACAGGCCTCGCTATACGAGCAGTACTTC.